These 10 T cell receptor beta chains were sequenced from one sample in a study of PD-1 blockade in classical Hodgkin lymphoma. Time point noted: cycle 4 day 1 (C4D1), after around six weeks of nivolumab. Patients all relapsed after autologous stem cell transplantation, and there was variation in brentuximab vedotin exposure. Repertoires were generated with immunoSEQ multiplex PCR, while TCRdb's copy carries only in-frame clones and drops some. The sample records 17,000 or so clones, about 80% being singletons. The sample was peripheral blood mononuclear cells (PBMCs), taken before the fourth cycle of nivolumab. The receptors stem from a human donor with classical Hodgkin lymphoma.

The chain uses TRBV5-1 and TRBJ2-3, with TRBD1 as a possible D gene (5 bases). This CDR3 contains 13 residues. Germline lookup yields CDR1 SGHRS and CDR2 YFSETQ. V gave up 2 bases and J gave up 5 bases, with 9 bases separating them. CDR3 amino acids: CASSLGAGDTQYF. The CDR3 DNA reads TGCGCCAGCAGCTTAGGGGCCGGAGATACGCAGTATTTT.

In its sample, this clone was seen a few times. The chain combines TRBV5-1 with TRBJ2-1; D is possibly TRBD2 (6 bases). There are 15 residues in the CDR3. V was shortened by 2 bases and J by 7 bases, with 16 bases between the two germline ends. CDR1 and CDR2 (germline): SGHRS, YFSETQ. The CDR3 protein is CASSFGSGGSNEQFF. The CDR3, as DNA: TGCGCCAGCAGCTTTGGGTCCGGGGGTAGTAATGAGCAGTTCTTC.

This chain links TRBV5-1 with TRBJ2-7; 7 bases are shared with TRBD1. Germline V gene sequence: CDR1 SGHRS, CDR2 YFSETQ. The CDR3 consists of 15 residues. The V segment lost 5 bases and the J segment 6 bases; nucleotides outside the gene matches: 14. CDR3 DNA sequence: TGCGCCAGCAGTTTATTTCCGTCACAGGGGCTCGAGCAGTACTTC. Protein product: CASSLFPSQGLEQYF.

The V call is TRBV6-5, the J call TRBJ1-1; no definite D call. CDR3 length equals 14 residues. Germline V gene sequence: CDR1 MNHEY, CDR2 SVGAGI. The V gene lost 6 bases and the J gene lost 7 bases, with 18 bases spanning the gap. CDR3 bases: TGTGCCAGCAGGGCGAACGGGGTTACCGGTGAAGCTTTCTTT. It codes for CASRANGVTGEAFF.

As to this clone: The DNA is omitted, as the CDR3 cannot be located on it reliably, and the CDR3 follows TCRdb's listing. The J gene is TRBJ1-2, the V gene TRBV6-5; TRBD1, the table's D call, was not compared with the DNA. Per germline, CDR1 MNHEY and CDR2 SVGAGI. The CDR3 is 15 residues long, counting both termini. This CDR3 reads CASSSGQGTNYGYTF.

About this clone: The same CDR3 arises from other DNA sequences in this sample as well. J is TRBJ2-3 and V is TRBV4-2; perhaps TRBD2 as D (5 bases). V lost 0 bases to trimming and J lost 2 bases, with 15 bases between them. CDR1 is LGHNA and CDR2 is YNFKEQ in the germline V gene. The CDR3 length is 17 residues. In DNA, the CDR3 is TGTGCCAGCAGCCAAGAGGCAGCGGCCTATTCCACAGATACGCAGTATTTT. Protein sequence: CASSQEAAAYSTDTQYF.

Concerning this clone itself: Different DNA sequences within this sample yield the same CDR3. V and J are TRBV7-9 and TRBJ1-3; TRBD1 agrees at 7 bases. CDR1 and CDR2 from the germline V gene are SEHNR and FQNEAQ (reference sequence). J gave up 3 bases and V 1 base, and 3 bases lay outside the gene matches. This CDR3 comprises 15 residues. CDR3 DNA: TGTGCCAGCAGCTTAGAACAGGGGATTGGAAACACCATATATTTT. It specifies CASSLEQGIGNTIYF.

This clone was seen just once. This chain links TRBV5-1 with TRBJ2-1, with D perhaps matching TRBD1 (6 bases). Deletions cut 1 base from V and 6 bases from J, with 14 bases between. The germline V gene has CDR1 SGHRS and CDR2 YFSETQ. The CDR3 is 15 amino acids. CDR3 amino acids: CASSLKGDTSNEQFF. CDR3 DNA: TGCGCCAGCAGCTTGAAGGGGGACACCTCCAATGAGCAGTTCTTC. The whole variable domain, remainder taken from reference TRBV5-1 and TRBJ2-1, is KAGVTQTPRYLIKTRGQQVTLSCSPISGHRSVSWYQQTPGQGLQFLFEYFSETQRNKGNFPGRFSGRQFSNSRSEMNVSTLELGDSALYLCASSLKGDTSNEQFFGPGTRLTVL.

The chain is built from TRBV6-5 and TRBJ2-2; 7 bases are a match to TRBD1. Per germline, CDR1 MNHEY and CDR2 SVGAGI. The CDR3 covers 15 residues. Germline trimming cut 6 bases from V and 6 bases from J; bases unmatched to any gene: 10. The CDR3 DNA reads TGTGCCAGCAGACGACAGGGAGTTTGGGCCGGGGAGCTGTTTTTT. This sequence encodes CASRRQGVWAGELFF.

This sequence joins TRBV5-1 and TRBJ2-3, with 12 bases that match TRBD2. There are 15 residues in the CDR3. Germline V gene lookup returns CDR1 SGHRS and CDR2 YFSETQ. V lost 2 bases and J lost 6; bases outside the gene matches: 4. CDR3 sequence: CASSLAGTSGDTQYF. For the CDR3, the DNA is TGCGCCAGCAGCTTAGCTGGGACTAGCGGGGATACGCAGTATTTT.